This entry lists 25 T cell receptor beta chains sequenced from one sample in a study of T cell changes during pregnancy in multiple sclerosis. Assay: immunoSEQ multiplex PCR; the TCRdb copy retains only in-frame clones and omits some. The sample carries 15,000 to 20,000 clones, just over 85% recorded once. The material sequenced was CD8+ T cells from peripheral blood mononuclear cells, taken in the third trimester of pregnancy. The receptors here all came from a female donor in good health, enrolled as a control in a pregnancy study.

The sample holds a few counts of this clone. V is TRBV11-2 and J is TRBJ1-5; no definite D call. Germline V lookup: CDR1 SGHAT, CDR2 FQNNGV. The CDR3 contains 14 residues. The V gene lost 1 base and the J gene lost 1 base, with 5 bases spanning the gap. CDR3 sequence: CASSLGGSNQPQHF. The CDR3 coding sequence is TGTGCCAGCAGCTTAGGAGGGAGCAATCAGCCCCAGCATTTT.

V usage is TRBV2 and J usage is TRBJ2-7; 7 bases are shared with TRBD2. Germline CDR1 reads SNHLY; CDR2 reads FYNNEI. This CDR3 contains 13 residues. V trimming: 8 bases; J trimming: 2 bases; junction bases outside the gene matches: 6. Here the CDR3 reads CASGRAAPYEQYF. The CDR3 DNA is TGTGCCAGCGGGAGGGCCGCCCCCTACGAGCAGTACTTC.

The chain carries TRBV15 and TRBJ1-2; the D gene is possibly TRBD1 (6 bases). The CDR3 is 18 amino acids. The ends were cut back, 1 base at V and 0 bases at J, with 18 bases in the middle. The V gene's germline CDR1 is LNHNV and CDR2 YYDKDF (reference sequence). CDR3 bases: TGTGCCACCAGCAGAGGTACAGGGTCGGATTTTGCTAACTATGGCTACACCTTC. Encoded protein: CATSRGTGSDFANYGYTF.

J is TRBJ1-6 and V is TRBV9, with D perhaps TRBD1 (6 bases). The CDR3 sequence is 16 residues long. The germline V gene has CDR1 SGDLS and CDR2 YYNGEE. Trimming stripped 0 bases from V and 10 bases from J, with 17 bases between. CDR3 sequence: CASSVGGPIGSSPLHF. The DNA for the CDR3 is TGTGCCAGCAGCGTAGGGGGGCCGATTGGGAGCTCACCCCTCCACTTT.

With respect to this clone: One end of the junction is discordant with germline, which a read error may explain. This rearrangement joins TRBV7-7 to TRBJ2-5; TRBD2 agrees at 13 bases. This CDR3 spans 17 amino acids. The germline V gene has CDR1 SSHAT and CDR2 FNYEAQ (reference sequence). CDR3 sequence: CASSLIRTSGGQETQYF. The CDR3 nucleotides are TGTGCTAGCAGCTTGATTAGGACTAGCGGGGGTCAAGAGACCCAGTACTTC.

This chain uses TRBV27 with TRBJ2-2; a weak D match, TRBD1 (5 bases). V was cut by 2 bases and J by 6 bases, with 16 bases left in between. CDR3 length: 16 amino acids. Germline V gene data show CDR1 as MNHEY and CDR2 as SMNVEV (reference sequence). The CDR3 is CASSLKGVGLAGELFF. CDR3 DNA: TGTGCCAGCAGTTTAAAAGGGGTAGGGTTAGCCGGGGAGCTGTTTTTT.

The chain has TRBV5-5 and TRBJ2-3, with D tentatively TRBD1 or TRBD2 (6 bases each). Germline-derived CDR1 and CDR2 are SGHKS and YYEKEE (reference sequence). The CDR3 has 14 amino acids. V was trimmed by 9 bases and J by 6 bases, leaving 20 bases between them. The CDR3 sequence is CATRGLEKDDTQYF. As DNA, the CDR3 is TGTGCCACCAGGGGACTCGAAAAGGACGATACGCAGTATTTT.

The rearrangement uses TRBV6-5 and TRBJ1-1; 9 nucleotides match TRBD1. This CDR3 has 14 amino acids. From germline, CDR1 is MNHEY and CDR2 SVGAGI. With V trimmed by 5 bases and J by 5 bases, 6 bases remained unmatched. The CDR3 DNA reads TGTGCCAGCAGTCCCGGACAGGGGTGGACTGAAGCTTTCTTT. It codes for CASSPGQGWTEAFF.

This rearrangement joins TRBV2 to TRBJ2-7, with 7 bases matching TRBD2. Looked up from germline, CDR1 is SNHLY and CDR2 is FYNNEI. This CDR3 has 15 amino acids. With V trimmed by 7 bases and J by 2 bases, 11 bases remained unmatched. The CDR3 coding sequence is TGTGCCAGCACCAAGGGGAGGGACCGAACCTACGAGCAGTACTTC. Translation gives CASTKGRDRTYEQYF.

This chain joins TRBV28 and TRBJ1-4; D gene ambiguous. Per the germline V gene, CDR1 is MDHEN and CDR2 is SYDVKM. V lost 3 bases and J 7 bases, leaving 12 bases between the germline ends. The CDR3 is 14 residues long. CDR3 bases: TGTGCCAGCAGTTTCGAGGGCCGGGGTGAAAAACTGTTTTTT. Its protein product is CASSFEGRGEKLFF.

This chain uses TRBV4-2 with TRBJ1-1, with 8 bases matching TRBD1. Per germline, CDR1 LGHNA and CDR2 YNFKEQ. This CDR3 spans 19 amino acids. V lost 1 base, J lost 3 bases, and 16 bases stayed unmatched. The CDR3 here is CASSQVQGAGGTGDTEAFF. The CDR3 DNA is TGTGCCAGCAGCCAAGTCCAGGGGGCTGGTGGGACTGGGGACACTGAAGCTTTCTTT.

This chain connects TRBV6-6 to TRBJ2-3, with no clear D. Trimming pared 0 bases from V and 6 bases from J, leaving 4 bases between. Germline loops: CDR1 MNHNY, CDR2 SVGAGI (reference sequence). The CDR3 sequence is 12 residues long. CDR3 residues: CASSYSSDTQYF. The CDR3 DNA follows: TGTGCCAGCAGTTACTCGTCGGATACGCAGTATTTT.

The V and J genes are TRBV4-3 and TRBJ2-7, with D perhaps TRBD2 (5 bases). Germline CDR1 and CDR2: LGHNA and YSLEER. The CDR3 is made up of 14 amino acids. Trimming shortened V by 0 bases and J by 4 bases, and 10 bases separated the two germline ends. CDR3 sequence: CASSQDRGRYEQYF. CDR3 nucleotides: TGCGCCAGCAGCCAAGATCGGGGTCGGTACGAGCAGTACTTC.

This chain links TRBV7-3 with TRBJ1-2, with D possibly TRBD1 on 6 matching bases. The V end was cut by 0 bases, the J end by 7 bases, with 12 bases between. The CDR3 consists of 14 residues. CDR1 is SGHTA, CDR2 FQGTGA, per germline. The CDR3 nucleotides are TGTGCCAGCAGCTTAACGGGGGGGGCCGGTGGCTACACCTTC. It specifies CASSLTGGAGGYTF.

This clone was detected only once. The gene calls are TRBV27 and TRBJ2-5; 9 bases match TRBD1. CDR1 MNHEY and CDR2 SMNVEV come from the germline V gene (reference sequence). V lost 6 bases and J lost 5; bases outside the gene matches: 4. CDR3 size: 13 residues. CDR3 sequence (DNA): TGTGCCAGCAGCCTACAGGGGGCCGAGACCCAGTACTTC. It translates to CASSLQGAETQYF.

The chain uses TRBV6-4 and TRBJ2-1; 8 bases are shared with TRBD2. Germline V gene data show CDR1 as MRHNA and CDR2 as SNTAGT. J was trimmed by 6 bases and V by 0 bases; bases with no gene match: 7. The CDR3 is 16 residues long. Here the CDR3 DNA reads TGTGCCAGCAGTGACTCGTCCGGGGGGGTACCCAATGAGCAGTTCTTC. Its translation: CASSDSSGGVPNEQFF.

The V gene is TRBV10-3, the J gene TRBJ1-1, with D unresolved. The CDR3 consists of 11 residues. V was trimmed by 4 bases and J by 12 bases, leaving 12 bases between them. Germline lookup yields CDR1 ENHRY and CDR2 SYGVKD. This chain's CDR3 is CAISAPGGTFF. The CDR3 nucleotides read TGTGCCATCAGTGCCCCGGGAGGGACTTTCTTT.

The chain employs TRBV4-3 and TRBJ2-3; D unresolved. Germline V gene lookup returns CDR1 LGHNA and CDR2 YSLEER. The CDR3 covers 16 residues. V was shortened by 0 bases and J by 4 bases, with 14 bases between the two germline ends. The CDR3 loop is CASSQDIGVGADTQYF. The DNA of the CDR3 is TGCGCCAGCAGCCAAGATATAGGAGTTGGTGCAGATACGCAGTATTTT.

This sequence joins TRBV18 and TRBJ2-7, with D perhaps TRBD2 (6 bases). The ends were cut back, 8 bases at V and 0 bases at J, with 17 bases in the middle. The germline V gene encodes CDR1 KGHSH and CDR2 LQKENI. The CDR3 contains 15 residues. DNA for the CDR3: TGTGCCAGCACCGACCCAACCGGGGGCTCCTACGAGCAGTACTTC. Amino acids: CASTDPTGGSYEQYF.

This clone was counted once. This rearrangement joins TRBV5-6 to TRBJ2-7; 9 bases line up with TRBD1. Germline assignment: CDR1 SGHDT and CDR2 YYEEEE. This CDR3 has 16 amino acids. After removal of 4 bases from V and 1 base from J, the junction contained 9 bases not matched to a gene. The CDR3: CASSANRDRVSYEQYF. The CDR3 nucleotides are TGTGCCAGCAGCGCAAACCGGGACAGGGTATCCTACGAGCAGTACTTC.

The chain combines TRBV9 with TRBJ1-2, with 9 bases that match TRBD1. The CDR3 has 13 amino acids. Germline CDR1 is SGDLS and CDR2 is YYNGEE. Trimming at V came to 4 bases and at J to 8 bases, leaving 6 bases not matched to a gene. This CDR3 reads CASSPGTGSGYTF. DNA of the CDR3: TGTGCCAGCAGCCCGGGGACAGGGTCCGGCTACACCTTC. Together with reference TRBV9 and TRBJ1-2, the CDR3 gives the full variable domain: DSGVTQTPKHLITATGQRVTLRCSPRSGDLSVYWYQQSLDQGLQFLIQYYNGEERAKGNILERFSAQQFPDLHSELNLSSLELGDSALYFCASSPGTGSGYTFGSGTRLTVV.

The chain joins TRBV4-3 to TRBJ2-7; D perhaps matches TRBD2 (5 bases). CDR3 size: 14 residues. V lost 3 bases to trimming and J lost 1 base, with 10 bases between them. CDR1 LGHNA and CDR2 YSLEER come from the germline V gene. The CDR3 DNA sequence: TGCGCCAGCAGCCAGGGGAGAATATCCTACGAGCAGTACTTC. It specifies CASSQGRISYEQYF.

The CDR3 DNA reads as TGTGCCAGCAGCCGAAGTTCGGGCTCTGGAAACACCATATATTTT. It specifies CASSRSSGSGNTIYF. The V gene is TRBV6-5, the J gene TRBJ1-3; D is undetermined. The V end was cut by 6 bases, the J end by 0 bases, with 12 bases between. Germline V gene sequence: CDR1 MNHEY, CDR2 SVGAGI. This CDR3 contains 15 residues.

The rearrangement joins TRBV4-3 to TRBJ2-2; D uncertain. The CDR3 covers 16 residues. The germline V gene encodes CDR1 LGHNA and CDR2 YSLEER. V was trimmed by 0 bases and J by 6 bases, leaving 14 bases between them. CDR3 in DNA: TGCGCCAGCAGCCAAGAAGTTTGGCAGTTCGCCGGGGAGCTGTTTTTT. Residues: CASSQEVWQFAGELFF.

The rearrangement links TRBV19 to TRBJ1-5; D possibly corresponds to TRBD1 (5 bases). The germline V gene encodes CDR1 LNHDA and CDR2 SQIVND (reference sequence). Trimming left V 3 bases short and J 7 bases short, with 16 bases between. The CDR3 loop spans 15 amino acids. CDR3 sequence (DNA): TGTGCCAGTAGTATCCTCCGGGACTCGGTCCAGCCCCAGCATTTT. This sequence encodes CASSILRDSVQPQHF.